One sample yielded the 32 T cell receptor beta chains listed below, sequenced in a study of cytomegalovirus exposure and HLA in healthy donors. The primer mix had 60 Vbeta and 13 Jbeta primers. Using immunoSEQ multiplex PCR, the repertoire was profiled, and TCRdb retains in-frame clones only, with some absent. The table includes just over 200,000 clones, approximately 78% detected once. Sequenced material: PBMCs. Receptor source: a woman between 35 and 50 years old in good health and CMV-seronegative.

For the CDR3, the DNA is TGTGCCAGCAGTATAAAAGACAGGGAGGCAGATACGCAGTATTTT. Translated: CASSIKDREADTQYF. This chain joins TRBV27 and TRBJ2-3, with D perhaps matching TRBD1 (7 bases). This CDR3 has 15 amino acids. Germline V gene data show CDR1 as MNHEY and CDR2 as SMNVEV (reference sequence). V shed 5 bases and J shed 4 bases, with 16 bases lying between them.

This clone was counted between two and nine times. The genes are TRBV18 and TRBJ2-3; 7 positions agree with TRBD1. From germline, CDR1 is KGHSH and CDR2 LQKENI. The J segment lost 0 bases and the V segment lost 1 base, leaving 4 bases of the junction unmatched. This CDR3 spans 16 amino acids. The CDR3 sequence: CASSPRAGGSTDTQYF. Written as DNA, the CDR3 is TGTGCCAGCTCACCACGGGCAGGGGGAAGCACAGATACGCAGTATTTT.

This clone was seen more than once but under ten times. The DNA of the CDR3 is TGCGCCAGCAGCTCCTTCTACGAGCAGTACTTC. Its protein is CASSSFYEQYF. This rearrangement joins TRBV5-1 to TRBJ2-7, with D unresolved. The germline V gene encodes CDR1 SGHRS and CDR2 YFSETQ. The CDR3 is 11 residues long. Trimming left V 3 bases short and J 3 bases short, with 4 bases between.

The J gene is TRBJ1-4, the V gene TRBV5-1, with 11 bases fitting TRBD1. The V segment lost 4 bases and the J segment 8 bases; nucleotides outside the gene matches: 4. There are 14 residues in the CDR3. The germline V gene encodes CDR1 SGHRS and CDR2 YFSETQ. The CDR3 region is CASSLGQGVEKLFF. The CDR3, as DNA: TGCGCCAGCAGCCTGGGACAGGGGGTCGAAAAACTGTTTTTT.

The gene calls are TRBV5-1 and TRBJ2-5; D call uncertain. Trimming cost V 2 bases and J 2 bases, with 7 bases left between them. Germline V gene sequence: CDR1 SGHRS, CDR2 YFSETQ. This CDR3 has 13 amino acids. CDR3 sequence reads: CASSLFHQETQYF. In nucleotides, the CDR3 is TGCGCCAGCAGCTTATTTCATCAAGAGACCCAGTACTTC. Variable domain in full (rest from reference TRBV5-1 and TRBJ2-5): KAGVTQTPRYLIKTRGQQVTLSCSPISGHRSVSWYQQTPGQGLQFLFEYFSETQRNKGNFPGRFSGRQFSNSRSEMNVSTLELGDSALYLCASSLFHQETQYFGPGTRLLVL.

The V call is TRBV12-5, the J call TRBJ2-7; 10 bases are shared with TRBD2. The V gene end was trimmed by 6 bases and the J gene end by 2 bases; junction bases not matched to a gene: 4. Germline CDR1 and CDR2: LGHNT and FRNRAP. The length of the CDR3 is 14 residues. As DNA, the CDR3 is TGTGCTAGTGGCCTCAGCGGGAGGGCCTACGAGCAGTACTTC. It is translated as CASGLSGRAYEQYF.

This clone has a single count. This CDR3 reads CASSLNGNYGYTF. The CDR3 DNA reads TGTGCCAGCAGCTTGAACGGGAACTATGGCTACACCTTC. This chain uses TRBV5-5 with TRBJ1-2; unclear D gene. The CDR3 spans 13 residues. Germline CDR1 SGHKS, CDR2 YYEKEE (reference sequence). The germline V and J ends were trimmed by 1 base and 2 bases, with 6 bases remaining between them.

The chain has TRBV28 and TRBJ1-3; maybe TRBD1 (5 bases). The CDR3 is made up of 14 amino acids. Germline lookup yields CDR1 MDHEN and CDR2 SYDVKM. V was trimmed by 5 bases and J by 1 base, leaving 9 bases between them. Written as DNA, the CDR3 is TGTGCCAGCAGTGGACACCGATCTGGAAACACCATATATTTT. Translating it yields CASSGHRSGNTIYF.

The gene calls are TRBV5-1 and TRBJ2-5; no definite D call. The germline CDR1 and CDR2 sequences are SGHRS and YFSETQ. The CDR3 is 14 residues long. V lost 0 bases and J lost 3, with 9 bases in between. The CDR3 is CASSLGGKEETQYF. The CDR3 bases are TGCGCCAGCAGCTTGGGAGGAAAGGAAGAGACCCAGTACTTC.

This clone is a singleton in its sample. This chain joins TRBV12-5 and TRBJ2-7; D is possibly TRBD2 (6 bases). V shed 0 bases and J shed 2 bases, with 14 bases lying between them. The CDR3 is 16 residues long. Germline V CDR1 and CDR2: LGHNT, FRNRAP. The chain's CDR3 is CASGLVRGLATYEQYF. The CDR3 nucleotides are TGTGCTAGTGGTTTGGTACGAGGCCTAGCGACCTACGAGCAGTACTTC.

The rearrangement joins TRBV6-1 to TRBJ2-7; D perhaps matches TRBD1 (6 bases). The ends were cut back, 7 bases at V and 0 bases at J, with 13 bases in the middle. Germline V lookup: CDR1 MNHNS, CDR2 SASEGT. This CDR3 spans 14 amino acids. This CDR3 reads CASIYRASSYEQYF. CDR3 coding DNA: TGTGCCAGCATCTACAGGGCCAGCTCCTACGAGCAGTACTTC.

This chain links TRBV27 with TRBJ2-1; 8 bases align to TRBD1. The V gene's germline CDR1 is MNHEY and CDR2 SMNVEV (reference sequence). Germline trimming cut 6 bases from V and 12 bases from J; bases unmatched to any gene: 13. The CDR3 loop spans 14 amino acids. CDR3 DNA sequence: TGTGCCAGCAGCCCCAAGCCCGGACAGGGAGGGCAGTTCTTC. Protein: CASSPKPGQGGQFF.

The rearrangement links TRBV5-5 to TRBJ2-7; D possibly corresponds to TRBD2 (6 bases). The V gene lost 5 bases and the J gene lost 5 bases, with 17 bases spanning the gap. This CDR3 is 14 amino acids long. Germline V gives CDR1 SGHKS, CDR2 YYEKEE (reference sequence). CDR3 protein: CASRPDPGLNEQYF. In DNA form, the CDR3 reads TGTGCCAGCAGACCAGACCCGGGACTCAACGAGCAGTACTTC.

This clone has a single count. J is TRBJ1-1 and V is TRBV19, with D possibly being TRBD1 (5 bases). Deletions cut 3 bases from V and 3 bases from J, with 11 bases between. Germline V gene data show CDR1 as LNHDA and CDR2 as SQIVND (reference sequence). This CDR3 is built from 14 residues. CDR3: CASSIRGWDTEAFF. The CDR3 nucleotides read TGTGCCAGTAGTATCCGGGGGTGGGACACTGAAGCTTTCTTT. Full variable domain (rest looked up from reference TRBV19 and TRBJ1-1): DGGITQSPKYLFRKEGQNVTLSCEQNLNHDAMYWYRQDPGQGLRLIYYSQIVNDFQKGDIAEGYSVSREKKESFPLTVTSAQKNPTAFYLCASSIRGWDTEAFFGQGTRLTVV.

J is TRBJ2-1 and V is TRBV30; D is possibly TRBD2 (5 bases). The V and J ends lost 3 bases and 13 bases respectively, with 16 bases between them. This CDR3 is built from 12 residues. Per the germline V gene, CDR1 is GTSNPN and CDR2 is SVGIG (reference sequence). CDR3 loop: CAWSESRASQFF. In DNA form, the CDR3 reads TGTGCCTGGAGCGAAAGTAGGGCTAGCCAGTTCTTC.

V usage is TRBV28 and J usage is TRBJ2-7; D possibly corresponds to TRBD1 (6 bases). V gave up 4 bases and J gave up 1 base, with 11 bases separating them. The CDR3 has 14 amino acids. CDR1 MDHEN and CDR2 SYDVKM come from the germline V gene. The CDR3 DNA is TGTGCCAGCAGTTCCCCCGGACAGTCCTACGAGCAGTACTTC. Its translation is CASSSPGQSYEQYF.

The rearrangement links TRBV2 to TRBJ2-5; D is possibly TRBD2 (6 bases). The DNA end is more similar to TRBJ2-7, so the J call may be wrong. The CDR3 totals 14 residues. Looked up from germline, CDR1 is SNHLY and CDR2 is FYNNEI. CDR3 nucleotides: TGTGCCAGCAGTGATCCCGGGAGCTCCTACGAGCAGTACTTC. Amino acid sequence: CASSDPGSSYEQYF.

V usage is TRBV10-3 and J usage is TRBJ2-3; 7 nucleotides agree with TRBD2. V shed 6 bases, J shed 0 bases, and the junction held 9 bases outside the gene matches. The germline V gene encodes CDR1 ENHRY and CDR2 SYGVKD. CDR3 length equals 16 residues. The CDR3 spells CAIRDGRSRSTDTQYF. In nucleotides, the CDR3 is TGTGCCATCAGAGACGGGAGGTCAAGAAGCACAGATACGCAGTATTTT.

V and J are TRBV29-1 and TRBJ1-2, with TRBD1 matching 11 bases. The CDR3 loop spans 14 amino acids. With V trimmed by 5 bases and J by 3 bases, 5 bases remained unmatched. Germline CDR1 SQVTM, CDR2 ANQGSEA. This CDR3 reads CSVQRGQGDYGYTF. The CDR3 nucleotides read TGCAGCGTTCAAAGGGGACAGGGGGACTATGGCTACACCTTC.

The J gene is TRBJ2-7, the V gene TRBV9; 8 nucleotides line up with TRBD2. Germline V lookup: CDR1 SGDLS, CDR2 YYNGEE. Germline trimming cut 4 bases from V and 2 bases from J; bases unmatched to any gene: 2. The CDR3 runs to 13 residues. The CDR3 region is CASSPGGTYEQYF. CDR3 in DNA: TGTGCCAGCAGCCCGGGGGGGACCTACGAGCAGTACTTC.

The J gene is TRBJ2-7, the V gene TRBV7-9; D call uncertain. The CDR3 extends over 15 amino acids. Trimming pared 4 bases from V and 2 bases from J, leaving 15 bases between. CDR1 and CDR2 (germline): SEHNR, FQNEAQ (reference sequence). The CDR3 nucleotides are TGTGCCAGCAGCTCAAGGAGTTCAAACGCCTACGAGCAGTACTTC. Translation: CASSSRSSNAYEQYF.

The CDR3 sequence is CASSLRVLNTEAFF. The CDR3 nucleotides are TGCGCCAGCAGCTTGCGGGTCTTGAACACTGAAGCTTTCTTT. This chain joins TRBV5-1 and TRBJ1-1; D unclear. Germline V gives CDR1 SGHRS, CDR2 YFSETQ. V lost 1 base to trimming and J lost 0 bases, with 7 bases between them. This CDR3 comprises 14 residues.

The rearrangement links TRBV6-5 to TRBJ1-5; 9 positions match TRBD1. This CDR3 comprises 15 residues. CDR1 MNHEY and CDR2 SVGAGI come from the germline V gene. Unmatched junction bases numbered 8, after V lost 6 bases and J lost 5 bases. The CDR3 loop reads CASSQNRGRDQPQHF. The CDR3 DNA reads as TGTGCCAGCAGCCAAAACAGGGGGCGAGATCAGCCCCAGCATTTT.

A remark on this clone: Other DNA sequences in the sample encode the same CDR3. The V gene is TRBV6-5, the J gene TRBJ1-1; D might be TRBD1 (5 bases). The length of the CDR3 is 15 residues. V lost 1 base, J lost 10 bases, and 19 bases lay in between. CDR1 MNHEY and CDR2 SVGAGI come from the germline V gene. CDR3: CASSYFTGPQGPAFF. CDR3 coding DNA: TGTGCCAGCAGTTACTTTACCGGGCCCCAGGGTCCAGCTTTCTTT.

The J gene is TRBJ1-1, the V gene TRBV7-6; unclear D gene. This CDR3 has 15 residues. V lost 1 base, J lost 1 base, and 10 bases lay in between. Per germline, CDR1 SGHVS and CDR2 FNYEAQ. The CDR3 spells CASSLGVQRNTEAFF. The CDR3 nucleotides are TGTGCCAGCAGCTTAGGGGTCCAGCGGAACACTGAAGCTTTCTTT.

This clone was counted between two and nine times. The V call is TRBV5-8, the J call TRBJ2-7; TRBD2 might be the D (6 bases). V lost 0 bases to trimming and J lost 4 bases, with 14 bases between them. Per the germline V gene, CDR1 is SGHTS and CDR2 is YDEGEE. CDR3 length: 15 amino acids. The CDR3 coding sequence is TGTGCCAGCAGCTTGGAGGTAGCGGTAGGGTACGAGCAGTACTTC. This sequence encodes CASSLEVAVGYEQYF.

The V gene is TRBV5-4, the J gene TRBJ2-1, with 14 bases lining up with TRBD2. The CDR3 length is 16 residues. Germline lookup yields CDR1 SGHNT and CDR2 YYREEE (reference sequence). V shed 3 bases and J 9 bases; nucleotides not matched to a gene: 8. In nucleotides, the CDR3 is TGTGCCAGCAGCTCGGCGGGGACTAGCGGGAGTGTTGAGCAGTTCTTC. Residues: CASSSAGTSGSVEQFF.

CDR3 residues: CASSLGGGGPSDTQYF. CDR3 sequence (DNA): TGCGCCAGCAGCTTGGGGGGGGGAGGGCCATCAGATACGCAGTATTTT. The chain combines TRBV5-1 with TRBJ2-3; 7 nucleotides align to TRBD2. The CDR3 consists of 16 residues. V was clipped by 0 bases and J by 4 bases; unmatched bases: 8. Germline-derived CDR1 and CDR2 are SGHRS and YFSETQ.

The chain couples TRBV13 to TRBJ2-3; the D is unclear. CDR1 is PRHDT and CDR2 is FYEKMQ in the germline V gene (reference sequence). The CDR3 extends over 12 amino acids. V gave up 5 bases and J gave up 0 bases, with 3 bases separating them. In DNA form, the CDR3 reads TGTGCCAGCAGCCCTAGCACAGATACGCAGTATTTT. This translates into CASSPSTDTQYF. The full variable domain, in which reference TRBV13 and TRBJ2-3 provide the parts outside the CDR3, is AAGVIQSPRHLIKEKRETATLKCYPIPRHDTVYWYQQGPGQDPQFLISFYEKMQSDKGSIPDRFSAQQFSDYHSELNMSSLELGDSALYFCASSPSTDTQYFGPGTRLTVL.

V usage is TRBV9 and J usage is TRBJ2-2, with a weak D call TRBD2 (5 bases). Germline V gene sequence: CDR1 SGDLS, CDR2 YYNGEE. CDR3 length equals 14 residues. V lost 3 bases and J 5 bases, leaving 11 bases between the germline ends. CDR3 region: CASSATTDTGELFF. Here the CDR3 DNA reads TGTGCCAGCAGCGCGACTACGGATACCGGGGAGCTGTTTTTT.

For the CDR3, the DNA is TGTGCCAGCTCACCACCCGGGGTGCCCAGCAATCAGCCCCAGCATTTT. It codes for CASSPPGVPSNQPQHF. J is TRBJ1-5 and V is TRBV18; no clear D gene. Germline loops: CDR1 KGHSH, CDR2 LQKENI. Trimming stripped 0 bases from V and 1 base from J, with 10 bases between. The CDR3 totals 16 residues.

This chain uses TRBV6-6 with TRBJ2-7; 9 positions agree with TRBD1. Germline V gene sequence: CDR1 MNHNY, CDR2 SVGAGI (reference sequence). The CDR3 length is 12 residues. Losses at the gene ends were 11 bases for V and 3 bases for J; bases not matched to a gene: 5. CDR3 bases: TGTGCCGTATCGACAGGGGGCTACGAGCAGTACTTC. Protein sequence: CAVSTGGYEQYF.